This T cell receptor beta chain was obtained from a study of OX40 agonist ivuxolimab in advanced cancers. Study observations and caveats: There were also nonresponders showing low normalized T-cell clonal expansion.

This CDR3 is 15 amino acids long. V was shortened by 2 bases and J by 4 bases, with 11 bases between the two germline ends. Germline CDR1 is KGHSH and CDR2 is LQKENI. Using immunoSEQ multiplex PCR, the repertoire was profiled, and TCRdb retains in-frame clones only, with some absent. The sample has 45,000 to 65,000 clones; approximately 92% are singletons. On this clone: Its target is unknown.

This specimen was CD4+ or CD8+ T cells sorted from blood, taken in a trial of the OX40 agonist ivuxolimab. This chain connects TRBV18 to TRBJ2-2, with D possibly matching TRBD1 (7 bases). This clonotype was obtained from an adult with an advanced solid tumor such as melanoma, head and neck, liver or kidney cancer. CDR3 amino acids: CASSPAGGGTGELFF. The CDR3 DNA reads as TGTGCCAGCTCACCAGCAGGGGGAGGCACCGGGGAGCTGTTTTTT. The full variable domain, its missing parts supplied by reference TRBV18 and TRBJ2-2, is NAGVMQNPRHLVRRRGQEARLRCSPMKGHSHVYWYRQLPEEGLKFMVYLQKENIIDESGMPKERFSAEFPKEGPSILRIQQVVRGDSAAYFCASSPAGGGTGELFFGEGSRLTVL.